This T cell receptor (beta chain) was sequenced during a study of shared clonotypes between healthy human individuals. Points from the study as a whole: Deeper or shallower sequencing was expected to change how clonotypes are shared among donors. The study found lower generation probabilities in non-shared clonotypes than in those shared by all four donors. Generally, naive subsets (rather than memory subsets) showed larger estimated richness.

Between the trimmed V and J ends, which lost 5 bases and 2 bases, there was a span of 9 bases. Germline values: CDR1 SGHRS, CDR2 YFSETQ. The CDR3 is 13 residues long. At the deep level, the assay was run. Some clones are missing from TCRdb's copy, which holds only in-frame ones; the method was immunoSEQ multiplex PCR. The sample records 2.5 million or so clones, around nine tenths being singletons. In regard to this clone: Its cognate antigen is unknown.

Sequencing was done on a sample of naive CD4+ T cells sorted from blood. Subset denoted: CD45RA+ positively selected. The chain uses TRBV5-1 and TRBJ2-3; D call uncertain. The clonotype originates from a man aged 18 to 35 in good health. Written as DNA, the CDR3 is TGCGCCAGCAGGGAAGGGCCCACAGATACGCAGTATTTT. It codes for CASREGPTDTQYF.